Sequencing of this T cell receptor beta chain was carried out in a study of regulatory T cells in long-lasting Graves disease. Overall study: The criterion for persistent Graves' disease was over 5 years of antithyroid drugs with positive TSH receptor antibodies. Study findings and constraints: There were preferences for TRBV28, TRBJ1-2 and TRBJ2-5 in persistent disease. Accuracy was perhaps lowered by the small sample size.

This clonotype was picked up one time. The antigen remains undetermined. Germline is not matched at one junction end, which may reflect a read error. Arm-PCR of CDR3 regions and iRepertoire HTBI primers were the basis on which TCR beta libraries were built. One entry per CDR3 protein results from TCRdb running MiXCR on the multiplex PCR reads. The table has about 470,000 distinct CDR3 sequences, around 20% seen once. The time point here: persistent/refractory GD, antithyroid drugs over 5 years with positive TRAb. RNA from PBMCs was the source of the TCR library. CDR3 length equals 15 residues. In germline, CDR1 is SGHAT, CDR2 FQDESV (reference sequence).

The origin of this receptor is a female donor with Graves disease. The chain joins TRBV11-1 to TRBJ2-3; TRBD2 agrees at 9 bases. Sample: peripheral blood mononuclear cells (PBMCs), taken when the disease was refractory, from a patient treated with antithyroid drugs. The CDR3 here is CASSRTSARTDAQYF. The CDR3 coding sequence is TGTGCCAGCAGCCGGACTAGCGCACGCACAGATGCGCAGTATTTT.